These T cell receptor beta chains were read from a single sample in a study of shared clonotypes between healthy human individuals. Repertoires were generated with immunoSEQ multiplex PCR, while TCRdb's copy carries only in-frame clones and drops some. This table holds 900,000 to 1,200,000 clones, 75% to 80% found once. Sample: memory CD4+ T cells from PBMCs. The source is a man aged 18 to 30 in good health. Some clones in this sample may be carry-over from other donors' samples. CDR3s include the opening cysteine and the closing phenylalanine or tryptophan. The order of the fields is CDR3 length, V gene, J gene, clone size, D gene, CDR3 DNA, CDR3 protein. D genes are given only for firm matches. Clone size is given for some rows only: seen once, a few or many times, or a class if the clone is expanded.

CDR3 length: 15
V gene: TRBV5-1
J gene: TRBJ2-5
clone size: -
D gene: -
CDR3 DNA: TGCGCCAGCAGCTTGGATACGGGTTGGTCAGAGACCCAGTACTTC
CDR3 protein: CASSLDTGWSETQYF

CDR3 length: 15
V gene: TRBV28
J gene: TRBJ1-2
clone size: -
D gene: -
CDR3 DNA: TGTGCCAGCAGTTCCCGGCTCAGGACATCCTATGGCTACACCTTC
CDR3 protein: CASSSRLRTSYGYTF

CDR3 length: 14
V gene: TRBV2
J gene: TRBJ2-3
clone size: -
D gene: -
CDR3 DNA: TGTGCCAGCAGTGATGGCTACGCTACAGATACGCAGTATTTT
CDR3 protein: CASSDGYATDTQYF

CDR3 length: 14
V gene: TRBV28
J gene: TRBJ2-3
clone size: -
D gene: -
CDR3 DNA: TGTGCCAGCAGTATAGGACAAGACACAGATACGCAGTATTTT
CDR3 protein: CASSIGQDTDTQYF

CDR3 length: 15
V gene: TRBV10-3
J gene: TRBJ2-1
clone size: -
D gene: -
CDR3 DNA: TGTGCCATCAGTGTGGCGCAGAGCTCCTACAATGAGCAGTTCTTC
CDR3 protein: CAISVAQSSYNEQFF

CDR3 length: 15
V gene: TRBV7-7
J gene: TRBJ2-2
clone size: -
D gene: TRBD2
CDR3 DNA: TGTGCCAGCAGTCAACTAGCGGGACACACCGGGGAGCTGTTTTTT
CDR3 protein: CASSQLAGHTGELFF

CDR3 length: 17
V gene: TRBV4-1
J gene: TRBJ1-4
clone size: -
D gene: -
CDR3 DNA: TGCGCCAGCAGCCCGGAGGGGTCGGGGGCAGCGGGTGAAAAACTGTTTTTT
CDR3 protein: CASSPEGSGAAGEKLFF

CDR3 length: 15
V gene: TRBV5-1
J gene: TRBJ2-5
clone size: -
D gene: -
CDR3 DNA: TGCGCCAGCAGCATGAGCCGGGCCGAGGGGGAGACCCAGTACTTC
CDR3 protein: CASSMSRAEGETQYF

CDR3 length: 15
V gene: TRBV5-1
J gene: TRBJ2-7
clone size: few
D gene: TRBD2
CDR3 DNA: TGCGCCAGCAGCGAAAATAGCGGGACCTATTACGAGCAGTACTTC
CDR3 protein: CASSENSGTYYEQYF

CDR3 length: 10
V gene: TRBV19
J gene: TRBJ2-1
clone size: -
D gene: -
CDR3 DNA: TGTGCCAGCCCGAGCAATGAGCAGTTCTTC
CDR3 protein: CASPSNEQFF

CDR3 length: 13
V gene: TRBV19
J gene: TRBJ2-4
clone size: -
D gene: -
CDR3 DNA: TGTGCCAGTAGTAAAGAGGCCAAAAACATTCAGTACTTC
CDR3 protein: CASSKEAKNIQYF

CDR3 length: 14
V gene: TRBV2
J gene: TRBJ2-5
clone size: once
D gene: TRBD1
CDR3 DNA: TGTGCCAGCAGCCGTGGACAGGTAGCCGAGACCCAGTACTTC
CDR3 protein: CASSRGQVAETQYF

CDR3 length: 16
V gene: TRBV2
J gene: TRBJ1-4
clone size: -
D gene: -
CDR3 DNA: TGTGCCAGCAGGGAGCAGGGCCCCACGTCTAATGAAAAACTGTTTTTT
CDR3 protein: CASREQGPTSNEKLFF

CDR3 length: 15
V gene: TRBV4-1
J gene: TRBJ2-1
clone size: -
D gene: -
CDR3 DNA: TGCGCCAGCAGTCCTGGGGCCCATGGGCCCAATGAGCAGTTCTTC
CDR3 protein: CASSPGAHGPNEQFF

CDR3 length: 13
V gene: TRBV29-1
J gene: TRBJ2-4
clone size: -
D gene: -
CDR3 DNA: TGCAGCGTTGAAAGGGACGACAAAAACATTCAGTACTTC
CDR3 protein: CSVERDDKNIQYF

CDR3 length: 14
V gene: TRBV7-3
J gene: TRBJ2-7
clone size: -
D gene: TRBD2
CDR3 DNA: TGTGCCAGCACTAAGACTAGCCTATTGTCTGAGCAGTACTTC
CDR3 protein: CASTKTSLLSEQYF

CDR3 length: 14
V gene: TRBV10-3
J gene: TRBJ2-6
clone size: -
D gene: TRBD1
CDR3 DNA: TGTGCCATTCGACAGGGCTCTGGGGCCAACGTCCTGACTTTC
CDR3 protein: CAIRQGSGANVLTF

CDR3 length: 14
V gene: TRBV28
J gene: TRBJ2-5
clone size: few
D gene: -
CDR3 DNA: TGTGCCAGCAGTTTGACAGTAGCACAAGAGACCCAGTACTTC
CDR3 protein: CASSLTVAQETQYF

CDR3 length: 16
V gene: TRBV28
J gene: TRBJ2-7
clone size: -
D gene: TRBD1
CDR3 DNA: TGTGCCAGCAGTTTACATGCGGACAGGCCCCTCTACGAGCAGTACTTC
CDR3 protein: CASSLHADRPLYEQYF

CDR3 length: 17
V gene: TRBV18
J gene: TRBJ1-2
clone size: -
D gene: TRBD1
CDR3 DNA: TGTGCCAGCTCATCCTCCGGGACAGGGGCCTCGAAATGGGGCTACACCTTC
CDR3 protein: CASSSSGTGASKWGYTF

CDR3 length: 14
V gene: TRBV5-4
J gene: TRBJ1-1
clone size: -
D gene: -
CDR3 DNA: TGTGCCAGCAGCTTGGGGGGGAGGGACACTGAAGCTTTCTTT
CDR3 protein: CASSLGGRDTEAFF

CDR3 length: 16
V gene: TRBV18
J gene: TRBJ2-1
clone size: -
D gene: TRBD2
CDR3 DNA: TGTGCCAGCTCACCCCAGGGACTAGCGGGAGTAGGGGAGCAGTTCTTC
CDR3 protein: CASSPQGLAGVGEQFF

CDR3 length: 13
V gene: TRBV29-1
J gene: TRBJ1-1
clone size: few
D gene: -
CDR3 DNA: TGCAGCGTTGAAGATCAGAGGAGCACTGAAGCTTTCTTT
CDR3 protein: CSVEDQRSTEAFF

CDR3 length: 16
V gene: TRBV5-1
J gene: TRBJ2-5
clone size: -
D gene: TRBD2
CDR3 DNA: TGCGCCAGCAGCTTGGAAACTAGCGGGGGAGGGGAGACCCAGTACTTC
CDR3 protein: CASSLETSGGGETQYF

CDR3 length: 11
V gene: TRBV7-9
J gene: TRBJ1-3
clone size: -
D gene: TRBD1
CDR3 DNA: TGTGCCAGCAGCTCAGGGGGCGGCATATATTTT
CDR3 protein: CASSSGGGIYF

CDR3 length: 12
V gene: TRBV6-5
J gene: TRBJ2-7
clone size: -
D gene: -
CDR3 DNA: TGTGCCAGCAGTTACCATCCCTACGAGCAGTACTTC
CDR3 protein: CASSYHPYEQYF

CDR3 length: 16
V gene: TRBV7-2
J gene: TRBJ2-7
clone size: -
D gene: TRBD2
CDR3 DNA: TGTGCCAGCAGTGCCCCTAGCGGGTCCAAGCCCCACGAGCAGTACTTC
CDR3 protein: CASSAPSGSKPHEQYF

CDR3 length: 14
V gene: TRBV30
J gene: TRBJ2-1
clone size: once
D gene: -
CDR3 DNA: TGTGCCTGGACAGGGGCCTTTTTTTACAATGAGCAGTTCTTC
CDR3 protein: CAWTGAFFYNEQFF

CDR3 length: 13
V gene: TRBV9
J gene: TRBJ1-1
clone size: few
D gene: -
CDR3 DNA: TGTGCCAGCAGCGTAGAGGGGAACACTGAAGCTTTCTTT
CDR3 protein: CASSVEGNTEAFF

CDR3 length: 14
V gene: TRBV7-3
J gene: TRBJ2-3
clone size: few
D gene: -
CDR3 DNA: TGTGCCAGCAGCCGGGGGCTAGCGTCAGATACGCAGTATTTT
CDR3 protein: CASSRGLASDTQYF